The clone carrying this TCR beta chain was seen at least ten times. As for time point: newly diagnosed GD, antithyroid drugs for less than 3 months. PBMCs provided the RNA from which the TCR library was made. Trimming removed 3 bases from V and 11 bases from J, with 17 bases in between. This CDR3 contains 14 residues. CDR1 is KGHSH and CDR2 is LQKENI in the germline V gene. This sample is drawn from a study of regulatory T cells in long-lasting Graves disease. Study information: Antithyroid drugs had been given to newly diagnosed Graves' patients for under 3 months.

Through Arm-PCR of CDR3 regions and iRepertoire HTBI primers, TCR beta libraries were built. TCRdb recomputed calls from the multiplex PCR reads with MiXCR, one row per CDR3 protein. The sample shows 370,000 or so distinct CDR3 sequences, roughly 16% of them seen only once. The same sample was also used in a study of T cells in Graves' hyperthyroidism and ophthalmopathy. This second report adds: Graves' hyperthyroidism without ophthalmopathy progression within 18 months was termed stable.

The material was peripheral blood mononuclear cells (PBMCs), obtained at new diagnosis, from a patient treated with antithyroid drugs. V gene TRBV18 combines with J gene TRBJ1-5; D might be TRBD1 (5 bases). The receptor was derived from a woman younger than 30 with Graves disease. Written as DNA, the CDR3 is TGTGCCAGCTCACCGGACCGCTCATGGGGGGCCCAGCATTTT. As protein: CASSPDRSWGAQHF.